This is a list of T cell receptor beta chains from one sample in a study of shared clonotypes between healthy human individuals. Here immunoSEQ multiplex PCR was the method, and the copy in TCRdb shows in-frame clones only, minus some. This sample has 2 million to 2.5 million clones, with about 94% found just once. Sequencing was done on a sample of naive CD4+ T cells sorted from blood. The origin of the receptors is a man aged 18 to 30 in good health. CDR3s leave out the opening cysteine and the closing phenylalanine or tryptophan. The D gene is left open where the match is weak.

-	TRBJ2-2	TRBV27	ASSLLGQRPAGELF
TRBD2	TRBJ2-3	TRBV12-5	ASGPGEREGKDTQY
-	TRBJ2-2	TRBV5-6	ASSLGSRGTGELF
-	TRBJ1-2	TRBV6-1	ASSELGWGYT
-	TRBJ1-2	TRBV7-2	ASTEDPRAGYT
TRBD1	TRBJ1-4	TRBV2	ASSEREGTGGTATNEKLF
-	TRBJ2-2	TRBV25-1	ASSVGPNTGELF
-	TRBJ2-1	TRBV11-3	ASSLGGSTYNEQF
-	TRBJ1-6	TRBV7-2	ASSLGGTASNSPLH
TRBD1	TRBJ2-7	TRBV7-9	ASSSRDSRDEQY
TRBD1	TRBJ1-5	TRBV19	ASRDRVDQPQH
TRBD2	TRBJ2-3	TRBV30	AWRPHGTSDTDTQY